This TCR beta chain was recovered during a study of immune heterogeneity within non-small cell lung tumors. Study context: In total, the tumors were 4 squamous cell carcinomas, roughly ten non-squamous carcinomas and 1 not otherwise specified.

Comments on this clonotype: The antigen remains unidentified.

The template consisted of bulk tumor genomic DNA, with around 600 ng used per sample. The authors collected several far-apart biopsies from each primary tumor during surgery. It was patients with untreated, newly diagnosed non-small cell lung cancer who underwent curative surgery. TCR beta CDR3 was amplified by multiplex PCR, first round nine to ten cycles, 32 V and 13 J primers. Each CDR3 protein gets one entry after TCRdb re-called the multiplex PCR reads with MiXCR. The sample holds over 30,000 distinct CDR3 sequences; less than 35% are singletons and the top ten take roughly 4.3%. Study-wide results and limits: T-cell clonality in a given local region correlated moderately yet significantly with the local tumor mutational burden (R approximately 0.33). Tumor sites within a patient were found to share identical dominant CDR3 beta clonotypes, and site-unique high-frequency clones were also present. Clonotypes of T-cell receptor beta found at high frequency were largely distinct between individual patients.

The material sequenced was lung tumor tissue. The TCR sequence derives from a man between 35 and 55 years old with non-small cell lung cancer.

This CDR3 reads CSAMGKPSGSYEQYF. Written as DNA, the CDR3 is TGCAGTGCTATGGGGAAGCCTAGCGGGAGTTACGAGCAGTACTTC. This chain joins TRBV20-1 and TRBJ2-7; 10 positions match TRBD2. In germline, CDR1 is DFQATT, CDR2 SNEGSKA (reference sequence). This CDR3 spans 15 amino acids. The J segment lost 4 bases and the V segment lost 4 bases, leaving 10 bases of the junction unmatched.